This T cell receptor beta chain stems from a study of blood T cell repertoires in COVID-19. CDR3 length: 13 residues. The V end lost 0 bases, the J end lost 6 bases, and 8 bases lay between the germline ends. The V gene's germline CDR1 is MNHEY and CDR2 SVGAGI. Sequencing used immunoSEQ multiplex PCR; TCRdb keeps in-frame clones, though not all of them. The top ten clones hold approximately 2.6% of a sample with over 250,000 clones, more than 90% of them seen once. The sample consisted of peripheral blood. This TCR was recovered from a person aged 18-30 years with COVID-19, enrolled during active disease. V gene TRBV6-5 combines with J gene TRBJ1-2; a possible D gene is TRBD1 (5 bases). The CDR3 is CASSYSGVDGYTF. The DNA for the CDR3 is TGTGCCAGCAGTTACTCAGGGGTAGATGGCTACACCTTC.